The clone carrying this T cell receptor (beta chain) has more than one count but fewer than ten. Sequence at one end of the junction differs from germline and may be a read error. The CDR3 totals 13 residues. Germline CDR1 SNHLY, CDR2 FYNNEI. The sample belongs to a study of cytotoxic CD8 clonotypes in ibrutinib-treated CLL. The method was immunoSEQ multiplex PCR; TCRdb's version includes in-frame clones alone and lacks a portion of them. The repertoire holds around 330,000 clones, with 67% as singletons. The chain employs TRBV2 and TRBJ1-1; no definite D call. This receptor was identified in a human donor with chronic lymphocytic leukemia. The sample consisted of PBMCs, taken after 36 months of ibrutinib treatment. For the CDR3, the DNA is TGTGCCAGCAGGGAAGACCGTTACACTGAAGCTTTCTTT. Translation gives CASREDRYTEAFF.